The T cell receptor (beta chain) under discussion was sequenced for a study of shared clonotypes between healthy human individuals (dated by TCRdb to 2018 to 2020). A note on the overall study: Three men and two women, aged 18 to 49 years, made up the cohort. For each donor, CD4 naive and CD4 memory were each run on three plates, CD8 naive on two plates, and CD8 memory on one plate. To estimate repertoire size and how much clonotypes are shared between individuals, the study performed deep sequencing of blood TCR repertoires from about 5 healthy adults. To increase sequencing depth and limit assay-specific biases, different laboratories used diverse techniques to prepare libraries and sequence TCR repertoires. Per donor, leukapheresis produced somewhere between about 0.85 and 9.5 billion PBMCs. General study outcomes and caveats: Rarefaction of sorted-subset datasets indicated incomplete sequencing despite the large sequencing depth. Sampling was limited to blood, and TCR repertoires in tissue likely differ from TCR repertoires in blood. The small number of donors limited the genetic and exposure-history diversity represented. Pairwise subsampling indicated that sequencing depth was expected to affect the degree of clonotype sharing among donors. Sharing across a handful of donors was observed for around 4.8% of naive CD4, 3.5% of naive CD8, 2% to 2.5% of memory CD4, and less than 0.45% of memory CD8 clonotypes. Compared with non-shared clonotypes, clonotypes shared by all four sorted-subset donors had higher generation probabilities. Naive subsets generally had larger estimated clonotype richness than memory subsets did.

As for this clone: This receptor's antigen is unknown. The sample holds no much larger clone one base away, and base qualities are not on file.

Donors were healthy HIV-negative adults with no recently reported acute infections or vaccinations. Only Caucasian adults living in Nashville, Tennessee, USA were represented among the donors. Magnetic negative selection was used to enrich CD4+ T cells, after which naive cells were positively selected on CD45RA and the negative fraction became the memory subset. Blood was collected by leukapheresis, and PBMCs were isolated by Ficoll-Histopaque density gradient centrifugation and then cryopreserved in liquid nitrogen vapor phase. Analytical flow cytometry was used to check the purity and quantity of each magnetically sorted T cell population. Genomic DNA was isolated from every sorted fraction and measured by UV absorbance on a Nanodrop 2000c. TCR CDR3 regions were amplified from genomic DNA by multiplex PCR using the deep immunoSEQ assay. Extracted genomic DNA from each cell subset was spread evenly across all wells of several immunoSEQ 96-well plates, with each plate serving as a replicate. Each replicate PCR for sorted subsets received about 210 ng genomic DNA, equal to 30,000 or so T cell genomes. Purified libraries were quantified with a Qubit 3.0 fluorometer, sized on a Bioanalyzer 2100, and re-quantified with the KAPA Library Quantification kit. A separate single-read 150-cycle Illumina NextSeq 550 flow cell was used to sequence each immunoSEQ 96-well plate. As for the original processing: Because the immunoSEQ output included only junctional sequences and no quality scores, the filtering could not be the same as the filtering used for full-length reads. To assign V/J genes and CDR3, sequences were annotated against IMGT germline references using PyIR, a Python wrapper for IgBLAST v1.9. Reads were filtered out if the reads had weak V/J assignments (E-value above 1e-6), no CDR3, stop codons, out-of-frame junctions, or ambiguous translated residues. V3J clonotypes were defined by identical inferred V gene, J gene, and CDR3 amino acid sequence. The percentage overlap between two repertoires was calculated by dividing the number of shared unique clonotypes by the size of the smaller repertoire. Repertoire richness was assessed with RTK rarefaction, the Chao1 estimator, and Recon v2.1 estimates of unobserved clonotypes. Generation probabilities were computed with OLGA for all TCRbeta clonotypes obtained by the gDNA method from several donors. As stored in TCRdb, this immuneACCESS dataset retains in-frame rearrangements with V and J assigned. A fraction of the clones does not appear; measured against another copy, unresolved V genes explain less than half of the discrepancy, and the remainder lacks a known reason. That table gives V, J and clone size, and the DNA gave D and trimming. The sample table records over 2 million clones; under 95% of these occur just once. The ten largest clones represent around 0.38% of the sample.

Trimming at the junction amounts to 6 bases on V and 4 bases on J, and the germline ends lie 12 bases apart. Via the germline V gene, CDR1 is SGHDN and CDR2 FVKESK. Including the terminal cysteine and phenylalanine, the CDR3 comprises 13 residues. Of the read, only the CDR3 DNA is kept; its 39 bases are in frame from base 1. The source of this sequence is a man between 18 and 29 years old in good health. Some clones in this sample may be carry-over from other donors' samples. Recombination connected TRBV14 to TRBJ1-2, with a tentative D gene TRBD1 over 5 matching bases. Sequencing used naive CD4+ T cells from PBMCs. The label giving this sample's cell subset or site can be read as: CD45RA+ positively selected. The DNA sequence follows: TGTGCCAGCAGACTATCCGGGACCTATGGCTACACCTTC. This gives the protein CASRLSGTYGYTF.